This TCR beta chain was recovered during a study of blood T cell repertoires in COVID-19. Study information: Samples came from the United States, Italy and Spain, spanning acute and convalescent COVID-19. T cells, B-cell-depleted T cells, or PBMCs supplied cDNA or gDNA.

CDR1 is MNHEY, CDR2 SMNVEV, per germline (reference sequence). This CDR3 comprises 13 residues. The germline V and J ends were trimmed by 2 bases and 6 bases, with 11 bases remaining between them. Study processing details: For nucleated cells, counts were estimated from reference gene primer amplification. Profiling relied on immunoSEQ multiplex PCR, and the TCRdb table lists in-frame clones only, not all of them. The DNA was the basis for D and trimming; V, J and clone size are from that table. The sample consists of 60,000 to 85,000 clones, roughly 90% of them appearing once. This sequence originates from a man between 45 and 60 years old with acute or convalescent COVID-19. The rearrangement links TRBV27 to TRBJ2-7; D perhaps matches TRBD1 (6 bases). What was sequenced was peripheral blood. This CDR3 is CASSLRQVTEQYF. The CDR3 region has the DNA TGTGCCAGCAGTTTACGACAGGTTACCGAGCAGTACTTC.